This T cell receptor (beta chain) was captured in a study of CD8+CD57+ T cells in acquired aplastic anemia. Study at large: Healthy CD8+ samples averaged roughly 10 million reads. The study's findings and limits: Patients did not significantly differ from controls in CD8+ Simpson's diversity.

Per germline, CDR1 DFQATT and CDR2 SNEGSKA (reference sequence). The CDR3 consists of 14 residues. V gave up 0 bases and J gave up 1 base, with 10 bases separating them. Genomic DNA templated the TCR beta VDJ and CDR3 profiling. TCRdb reanalysed the reads using MiXCR and keeps one entry per CDR3 protein. The top ten clones hold about 2.9% of a sample with more than 150,000 distinct CDR3 sequences, around 45% of them seen once. This clonotype has only a few counts. Its antigen is undetermined. The sequence came from a human donor in good health. Specimen: sorted CD4+, CD8+, or CD8+CD57+ T cells (not recorded which) from PBMCs. This sequence joins TRBV20-1 and TRBJ2-7, with unresolved D. CDR3 protein: CSARDIGPSYEQYF. DNA for the CDR3: TGCAGTGCTAGAGATATCGGACCATCCTACGAGCAGTACTTC.